This T cell receptor (beta chain) was identified during a study of control samples from healthy donors and cancer patients. CDR1 is LNHDA and CDR2 is SQIVND in the germline V gene (reference sequence). V lost 0 bases and J lost 6, with 6 bases in between. The CDR3 is 13 residues long. Data came from immunoSEQ multiplex PCR; TCRdb stores just in-frame clones and leaves some out. Of tens of thousands of clones in the sample, roughly 87% were seen once. This clonotype originated in a man between 60 and 75 years old with head and neck cancer. The sample taken for sequencing was PBMCs. V and J are TRBV19 and TRBJ1-5; D is unclear. Written as DNA, the CDR3 is TGTGCCAGTAGTATAGATGTTAGTCAGCCCCAGCATTTT. Its protein is CASSIDVSQPQHF.